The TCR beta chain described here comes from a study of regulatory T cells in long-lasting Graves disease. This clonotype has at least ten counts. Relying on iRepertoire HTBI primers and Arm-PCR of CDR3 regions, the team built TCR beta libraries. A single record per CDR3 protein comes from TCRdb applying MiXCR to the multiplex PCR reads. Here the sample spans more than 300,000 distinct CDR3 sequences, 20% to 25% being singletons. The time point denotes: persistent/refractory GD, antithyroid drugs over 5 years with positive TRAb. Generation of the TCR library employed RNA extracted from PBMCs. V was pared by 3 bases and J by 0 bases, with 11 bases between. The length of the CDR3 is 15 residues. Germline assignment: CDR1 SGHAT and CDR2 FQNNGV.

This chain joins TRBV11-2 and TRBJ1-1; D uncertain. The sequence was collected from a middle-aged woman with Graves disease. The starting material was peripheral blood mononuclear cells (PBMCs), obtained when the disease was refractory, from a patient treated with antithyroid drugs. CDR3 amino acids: CASSFGVRMNTEAFF. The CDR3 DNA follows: TGTGCCAGCAGCTTCGGGGTACGAATGAACACTGAAGCTTTCTTT.